The 27 T cell receptor beta chains given below trace back to one sample, sequenced in a study of T cell responses to AZD1222 COVID-19 vaccine. Clones were sequenced by immunoSEQ multiplex PCR, and TCRdb holds only the in-frame ones, with some missing. Found here are 120,000 to 150,000 clones, approximately 90% of them singletons; the top ten hold roughly 2%. Source: peripheral blood, taken on day 0 of AZD1222 vaccination. The source of these receptors is an adult in good health.

J is TRBJ2-1 and V is TRBV11-3; D possibly uses TRBD1 or TRBD2 (6 bases each). Germline lookup yields CDR1 SGHNT and CDR2 YENEEA. Trimming shortened V by 5 bases and J by 6 bases, and 23 bases separated the two germline ends. The CDR3 contains 17 residues. This CDR3 is CASSPEGGAGVINEQFF. CDR3 DNA sequence: TGTGCCAGCAGCCCTGAGGGCGGGGCAGGGGTTATCAATGAGCAGTTCTTC.

The chain employs TRBV7-3 and TRBJ1-6, with D unclear. Trimming stripped 0 bases from V and 0 bases from J, with 0 bases between. This CDR3 spans 14 amino acids. CDR1 and CDR2 from the germline V gene are SGHTA and FQGTGA. Here the CDR3 reads CASSLTSYNSPLHF. The CDR3 DNA sequence: TGTGCCAGCAGCTTAACCTCCTATAATTCACCCCTCCACTTT.

This clone was counted once. The chain carries TRBV19 and TRBJ2-1; 9 bases match TRBD1. The CDR3 length is 14 residues. The trim removed 9 bases at V and 5 bases at J, leaving 8 bases unmatched. The V gene's germline CDR1 is LNHDA and CDR2 SQIVND (reference sequence). The CDR3 DNA sequence: TGTGCCAGCCAACACAGGGGGCGAAACAATGAGCAGTTCTTC. This codes for CASQHRGRNNEQFF.

This sequence joins TRBV7-9 and TRBJ1-3; no clear D. CDR3 length equals 12 residues. The V gene lost 10 bases and the J gene lost 7 bases, with 14 bases spanning the gap. The germline V gene has CDR1 SEHNR and CDR2 FQNEAQ (reference sequence). CDR3 bases: TGTGCCACCCGGAGGGCGGGCAACACCATATATTTT. Residues: CATRRAGNTIYF.

This chain connects TRBV7-9 to TRBJ2-1, with TRBD2 matching 16 bases. This CDR3 is 18 amino acids long. Germline values: CDR1 SEHNR, CDR2 FQNEAQ (reference sequence). V shed 5 bases, J shed 1 base, and the junction held 5 bases outside the gene matches. CDR3 nucleotides: TGTGCCAGCAGCGCCGGGACTAGCGGGAGGGGATCCTACAATGAGCAGTTCTTC. Translating it yields CASSAGTSGRGSYNEQFF.

In its sample, this clone was seen once. V is TRBV2 and J is TRBJ1-3, with D unclear. V dropped 6 bases and J dropped 4 bases, with 16 bases sitting between them. The CDR3 loop spans 15 amino acids. Germline loops: CDR1 SNHLY, CDR2 FYNNEI. The CDR3 region has the DNA TGTGCCAGCAGCGTAGGGTCGACACTGGGAAACACCATATATTTT. The encoded protein is CASSVGSTLGNTIYF. Based on the CDR3 plus reference TRBV2 and TRBJ1-3, the full variable domain is EPEVTQTPSHQVTQMGQEVILRCVPISNHLYFYWYRQILGQKVEFLVSFYNNEISEKSEIFDDQFSVERPDGSNFTLKIRSTKLEDSAMYFCASSVGSTLGNTIYFGEGSWLTVV.

This clone was observed a single time. The rearrangement joins TRBV10-3 to TRBJ2-7; 8 bases align to TRBD1. V shed 8 bases, J shed 0 bases, and the junction held 9 bases outside the gene matches. CDR3 length: 15 amino acids. CDR1 and CDR2 (germline): ENHRY, SYGVKD. CDR3 nucleotide sequence: TGTGCCATCTCCCGGCGGACAGGGCTCTCCTACGAGCAGTACTTC. It translates to CAISRRTGLSYEQYF.

The chain has TRBV18 and TRBJ2-1; 10 bases are shared with TRBD1. Losses at the gene ends were 3 bases for V and 4 bases for J; bases not matched to a gene: 3. Germline V lookup: CDR1 KGHSH, CDR2 LQKENI. The CDR3 is 15 residues long. CDR3 coding DNA: TGTGCCAGCTCACCCCGGGACAGGGGTTACAATGAGCAGTTCTTC. It specifies CASSPRDRGYNEQFF.

V is TRBV7-9 and J is TRBJ2-3, with D perhaps TRBD2 (6 bases). Germline assignment: CDR1 SEHNR and CDR2 FQNEAQ (reference sequence). The CDR3 sequence is 16 residues long. V was pared by 5 bases and J by 5 bases, with 20 bases between. The CDR3 DNA reads as TGTGCCAGCAGCCCCGCCGGCGGGACTCCCATAGATACGCAGTATTTT. This codes for CASSPAGGTPIDTQYF.

The CDR3, as DNA: TGTGCCAGCAGCGTAGATCGGGTGGCAGATACGCAGTATTTT. Encoded protein: CASSVDRVADTQYF. The chain couples TRBV9 to TRBJ2-3; D gene ambiguous. The germline V and J ends were trimmed by 0 bases and 4 bases, with 9 bases remaining between them. The CDR3 has 14 residues. Germline CDR1 and CDR2: SGDLS and YYNGEE.

J is TRBJ2-7 and V is TRBV10-3, with TRBD1 matching 10 bases. Germline values: CDR1 ENHRY, CDR2 SYGVKD. The CDR3 runs to 13 residues. Trimming removed 6 bases from V and 3 bases from J; junction bases left unmatched: 2. CDR3 sequence reads: CAIRGQGHYEQYF. The CDR3 DNA sequence: TGTGCCATCAGGGGACAGGGGCACTACGAGCAGTACTTC.

The rearrangement joins TRBV5-1 to TRBJ1-1; D gene unclear. CDR1 is SGHRS, CDR2 YFSETQ, per germline. This CDR3 spans 14 amino acids. With 4 bases removed from V and 1 base from J, the gap between germline ends came to 11 bases. CDR3 sequence (DNA): TGCGCCAGCAGCCAAAGGCGGCAGAACACTGAAGCTTTCTTT. This gives the protein CASSQRRQNTEAFF.

This chain links TRBV7-2 with TRBJ1-1, with D hard to call. V was cut by 1 base and J by 6 bases, with 18 bases left in between. This CDR3 contains 16 residues. Germline CDR1 is SGHTA and CDR2 is FQGNSA. CDR3 amino acids: CASSLDSSAGTAEAFF. The CDR3 coding sequence is TGTGCCAGCAGCTTAGATTCGTCGGCAGGAACCGCTGAAGCTTTCTTT.

The sample holds one count of this clone. The V gene is TRBV19, the J gene TRBJ1-2, with no clear D. This CDR3 contains 12 residues. Germline-derived CDR1 and CDR2 are LNHDA and SQIVND (reference sequence). Between the trimmed V and J ends, which lost 1 base and 7 bases, there was a span of 7 bases. The CDR3 protein is CASSIALGGYTF. CDR3 bases: TGTGCCAGTAGTATAGCGCTGGGTGGCTACACCTTC.

The sample holds a few counts of this clone. The V gene is TRBV24-1, the J gene TRBJ1-2; D unresolved. V lost 7 bases and J 12 bases, leaving 11 bases between the germline ends. The CDR3 consists of 10 residues. The V gene's germline CDR1 is KGHDR and CDR2 SFDVKD. The CDR3 spells CATRGRNDTF. The CDR3, as DNA: TGTGCCACCAGGGGCAGGAACGACACCTTC.

The chain has TRBV29-1 and TRBJ1-1, with a possible D match to TRBD1 (6 bases). CDR3 length equals 13 residues. V was cut by 6 bases and J by 1 base, with 12 bases left in between. Germline V gene lookup returns CDR1 SQVTM and CDR2 ANQGSEA. The CDR3 sequence is CSVVTGSNTEAFF. CDR3 coding DNA: TGCAGCGTAGTCACAGGGTCGAACACTGAAGCTTTCTTT.

The chain carries TRBV7-2 and TRBJ2-5, with 9 bases aligning to TRBD2. Germline assignment: CDR1 SGHTA and CDR2 FQGNSA. With V trimmed by 4 bases and J by 3 bases, 6 bases remained unmatched. The CDR3 totals 15 residues. As DNA, the CDR3 is TGTGCCAGCAGCTATTCTAGCGGGATTGAAGAGACCCAGTACTTC. It codes for CASSYSSGIEETQYF. The full variable domain, in which reference TRBV7-2 and TRBJ2-5 provide the parts outside the CDR3, is GAGVSQSPSNKVTEKGKDVELRCDPISGHTALYWYRQSLGQGLEFLIYFQGNSAPDKSGLPSDRFSAERTGGSVSTLTIQRTQQEDSAVYLCASSYSSGIEETQYFGPGTRLLVL.

V gene TRBV4-1 combines with J gene TRBJ2-7; TRBD1 agrees at 9 bases. The CDR3 extends over 16 amino acids. The germline CDR1 and CDR2 sequences are MGHRA and YSYEKL. J lost 7 bases, V lost 7 bases, and 17 bases had no gene match. The CDR3 DNA follows: TGCGCCAGCACCGGACCAGACGGGACAGGGAGTTGGGAGCAGTACTTC. It translates to CASTGPDGTGSWEQYF.

The V gene is TRBV5-5, the J gene TRBJ1-1; TRBD1 agrees at 8 bases. The length of the CDR3 is 15 residues. V was pared by 7 bases and J by 2 bases, with 10 bases of the junction left unmatched. Germline V gene sequence: CDR1 SGHKS, CDR2 YYEKEE (reference sequence). CDR3 sequence: CASRPRQGPNTEAFF. The CDR3 coding sequence is TGTGCCAGCCGCCCCCGACAGGGGCCTAACACTGAAGCTTTCTTT. Variable domain in full (rest from reference TRBV5-5 and TRBJ1-1): DAGVTQSPTHLIKTRGQQVTLRCSPISGHKSVSWYQQVLGQGPQFIFQYYEKEERGRGNFPDRFSARQFPNYSSELNVNALLLGDSALYLCASRPRQGPNTEAFFGQGTRLTVV.

This chain links TRBV7-9 with TRBJ1-2; no definite D call. V was clipped by 2 bases and J by 4 bases, with 11 bases between them. Germline V gene data show CDR1 as SEHNR and CDR2 as FQNEAQ (reference sequence). The CDR3 has 14 amino acids. The CDR3 nucleotides are TGTGCCAGCAGCTTACTTCCAGGAACCTATGGCTACACCTTC. This gives the protein CASSLLPGTYGYTF.

The chain recombines TRBV16 with TRBJ1-3; D may be TRBD1 (6 bases). Looked up from germline, CDR1 is KGHSY and CDR2 is FQNENV. CDR3 length equals 18 residues. With 7 bases removed from V and 0 bases from J, the gap between germline ends came to 22 bases. The CDR3 is CASNRIDGTSFSGNTIYF. The DNA of the CDR3 is TGTGCCAGCAACCGAATAGACGGGACATCGTTCTCTGGAAACACCATATATTTT.

This chain links TRBV6-1 with TRBJ2-7; D may be TRBD1 or TRBD2 (6 bases each). Trimming took 5 bases from V and 1 from J, leaving 12 bases between them. The CDR3 covers 14 residues. Germline assignment: CDR1 MNHNS and CDR2 SASEGT. In DNA, the CDR3 is TGTGCCAGCAGTTCCCAAGGGGGGTCCTACGAGCAGTACTTC. The encoded protein is CASSSQGGSYEQYF.

The rearrangement joins TRBV7-2 to TRBJ1-2; D remains ambiguous. V was pared by 0 bases and J by 3 bases, with 8 bases between. Germline V gene lookup returns CDR1 SGHTA and CDR2 FQGNSA. The CDR3 is 14 amino acids. CDR3 sequence: CASSLARQDYGYTF. The CDR3 region has the DNA TGTGCCAGCAGCTTAGCCCGGCAGGACTATGGCTACACCTTC.

This clone has just a few counts. The chain is built from TRBV30 and TRBJ1-2; no definite D call. The CDR3 sequence is 10 residues long. V lost 7 bases and J lost 4, with 7 bases in between. From germline, CDR1 is GTSNPN and CDR2 SVGIG (reference sequence). CDR3 amino acids: CALGPYGYTF. CDR3 bases: TGTGCCTTGGGCCCCTATGGCTACACCTTC.

CDR3 in amino acids: CATSDPTTSGLGDGYTF. The CDR3 DNA follows: TGTGCCACCAGTGACCCAACGACCTCGGGTTTAGGGGATGGCTACACCTTC. This chain uses TRBV24-1 with TRBJ1-2; tentative D call: TRBD1 (5 bases). The CDR3 length is 17 residues. Germline CDR1 reads KGHDR; CDR2 reads SFDVKD. Trimming removed 4 bases from V and 6 bases from J, with 23 bases in between.

This rearrangement joins TRBV27 to TRBJ1-2, with unresolved D. This CDR3 contains 15 residues. Trimming pared 3 bases from V and 1 base from J, leaving 12 bases between. Per germline, CDR1 MNHEY and CDR2 SMNVEV (reference sequence). CDR3 protein: CASSFTPRDNYGYTF. The CDR3, as DNA: TGTGCCAGCAGTTTTACCCCCCGAGATAACTATGGCTACACCTTC.

V gene TRBV4-2 combines with J gene TRBJ2-1; 10 nucleotides align to TRBD2. Germline CDR1 LGHNA, CDR2 YNFKEQ. The CDR3 consists of 15 residues. Unmatched junction bases numbered 7, after V lost 5 bases and J lost 6 bases. The CDR3 DNA is TGTGCCAGCAGCGAAACTAGCGGGGCCATCAATGAGCAGTTCTTC. Its translation: CASSETSGAINEQFF.